A few counts support the clone carrying this T cell receptor (beta chain). Its antigen is as yet unknown. Each of the sorted populations had a purity greater than 95%. V dropped 0 bases and J dropped 1 base, with 8 bases sitting between them. Germline V lookup: CDR1 SGHRS, CDR2 YFSETQ. This CDR3 is 14 amino acids long. This sample stems from a study of beta chain features in type 1 diabetes. Study results and caveats: More deletions and fewer insertions at VDJ junctions were seen in type 1 diabetes patients.

The investigators reverse transcribed all of the isolated RNA, so they sequenced expressed TCRB transcripts. The assay was immunoSEQ multiplex PCR, and TCRdb's table has in-frame clones only and misses some. The data contain about 620,000 clones, around 15% of them seen just once; the ten biggest clones take up around 0.1%. Sequenced material: naive CD4+ T cells from blood. This chain joins TRBV5-1 and TRBJ2-7; no clear D. This receptor was identified in a man between 18 and 35 years old in good health. The CDR3 loop is CASSLVGRSYEQYF. The DNA of the CDR3 is TGCGCCAGCAGCTTGGTTGGCAGATCCTACGAGCAGTACTTC.